The 20 T cell receptor beta chains presented below share a single source sample, sequenced in a study of beta chain features in type 1 diabetes. Expressed TCRB transcripts got sequenced, as all isolated RNA was reverse transcribed. Generated by immunoSEQ multiplex PCR, the TCRdb table keeps only in-frame clones and is missing some. This sample has about 620,000 clones, with less than 20% found just once. The sequencing sample was made of naive CD4+ T cells from blood. The origin of the receptors is a man aged 18 to 29 in good health.

This clone has at least ten counts. The rearrangement uses TRBV10-3 and TRBJ2-1, with TRBD1 matching over 9 bases. Germline CDR1 ENHRY, CDR2 SYGVKD. The CDR3 covers 14 residues. J was trimmed by 4 bases and V by 6 bases; bases with no gene match: 4. The CDR3: CAISRQGEYNEQFF. In DNA, the CDR3 is TGTGCCATCAGCAGACAGGGGGAATACAATGAGCAGTTCTTC.

This clone turned up a few times. The rearrangement joins TRBV6-5 to TRBJ2-2; D unresolved. Germline values: CDR1 MNHEY, CDR2 SVGAGI. The CDR3 length is 14 residues. With 4 bases removed from V and 2 bases from J, the gap between germline ends came to 8 bases. The chain's CDR3 is CASSSNGNTGELFF. CDR3 sequence (DNA): TGTGCCAGCAGTTCCAACGGAAACACCGGGGAGCTGTTTTTT.

This clone was counted a few times. The CDR3 spells CASRIRDYGYTF. In DNA form, the CDR3 reads TGTGCCAGTAGAATCCGGGACTATGGCTACACCTTC. The V gene is TRBV19, the J gene TRBJ1-2; the D is unclear. Trimming removed 6 bases from V and 3 bases from J, with 8 bases in between. Germline CDR1 and CDR2: LNHDA and SQIVND (reference sequence). This CDR3 is 12 amino acids long.

This sequence joins TRBV6-5 and TRBJ1-2; maybe TRBD1 (6 bases). The CDR3 extends over 13 amino acids. CDR1 is MNHEY and CDR2 is SVGAGI in the germline V gene. Trimming pared 7 bases from V and 7 bases from J, leaving 16 bases between. The DNA of the CDR3 is TGTGCCAGCACCTACCAGGGGTCCGCTGGCTACACCTTC. Amino acids: CASTYQGSAGYTF.

On this clone: One junction end does not reproduce the germline sequence, and a read error may be involved. The CDR3 DNA is TGTGCCAGCTCACCACTGTCGGGACAGGGCCCCCTTTTT. Amino acid sequence: CASSPLSGQGPLF. The chain links TRBV18 to TRBJ1-5; 9 nucleotides line up with TRBD1. The germline V gene encodes CDR1 KGHSH and CDR2 LQKENI. The CDR3 spans 13 residues.

The chain joins TRBV9 to TRBJ1-2; possible D gene TRBD1, 5 bases. This CDR3 region has 17 residues. Trimming removed 6 bases from V and 2 bases from J, with 23 bases in between. CDR1 is SGDLS, CDR2 YYNGEE, per germline. The CDR3 region is CASNNPRRQFTNYGYTF. As DNA, the CDR3 is TGTGCCAGCAACAACCCAAGACGACAGTTTACCAACTATGGCTACACCTTC.

The rearrangement links TRBV23-1 to TRBJ2-7; 9 bases are a match to TRBD1. TRBV23-1 is given ORF status, its function remaining uncertain. V was clipped by 2 bases and J by 3 bases; unmatched bases: 8. The CDR3 has 16 residues. This CDR3 reads CASSQPTGGSYYEQYF. For the CDR3, the DNA is TGCGCCAGCAGTCAACCTACAGGGGGCAGTTACTACGAGCAGTACTTC.

This chain connects TRBV28 to TRBJ2-1; D is ambiguous. In germline, CDR1 is MDHEN, CDR2 SYDVKM. The CDR3 spans 12 residues. V lost 5 bases to trimming and J lost 9 bases, with 11 bases between them. The CDR3 bases are TGTGCCAGCAGTAAGCAGGTTCTTGAGCAGTTCTTC. Amino acid sequence: CASSKQVLEQFF.

This clone has a handful of counts. The chain couples TRBV19 to TRBJ2-2; D may be TRBD1 (5 bases). CDR1 LNHDA and CDR2 SQIVND come from the germline V gene (reference sequence). Trimming removed 7 bases at V and 6 bases at J, with 18 bases between. The CDR3 is 15 residues long. CDR3 bases: TGTGCCAGTACTAAACCGACAGCCTTCGCCGGGGAGCTGTTTTTT. This codes for CASTKPTAFAGELFF.

This clone was detected only a few times. J is TRBJ2-3 and V is TRBV25-1, with D unclear. This CDR3 has 16 amino acids. The V gene lost 4 bases and the J gene lost 0 bases, with 14 bases spanning the gap. The germline V gene encodes CDR1 MGHDK and CDR2 SYGVNS. CDR3 nucleotides: TGTGCCAGCAGTGTGCCTAGGGATCCTAGCACAGATACGCAGTATTTT. It specifies CASSVPRDPSTDTQYF.

This clone has a handful of counts. The gene calls are TRBV2 and TRBJ2-3; maybe TRBD2 (6 bases). The CDR3 consists of 17 residues. CDR1 is SNHLY, CDR2 FYNNEI, per germline. V lost 7 bases to trimming and J lost 0 bases, with 20 bases between them. CDR3 in amino acids: CASTRGRLAASTDTQYF. CDR3 sequence (DNA): TGTGCCAGCACCAGAGGGAGGTTAGCGGCTAGCACAGATACGCAGTATTTT. Complete variable domain (other parts from reference TRBV2 and TRBJ2-3): EPEVTQTPSHQVTQMGQEVILRCVPISNHLYFYWYRQILGQKVEFLVSFYNNEISEKSEIFDDQFSVERPDGSNFTLKIRSTKLEDSAMYFCASTRGRLAASTDTQYFGPGTRLTVL.

This clone was seen more than once but under ten times. The chain uses TRBV25-1 and TRBJ2-3; 12 bases match TRBD2. V lost 4 bases and J lost 3; bases outside the gene matches: 5. This CDR3 contains 16 residues. CDR1 and CDR2 (germline): MGHDK, SYGVNS. Here the CDR3 reads CASSVRLAGDTDTQYF. CDR3 nucleotide sequence: TGTGCCAGCAGTGTAAGACTAGCGGGAGATACAGATACGCAGTATTTT.

This clone was observed a few times. The genes are TRBV25-1 and TRBJ2-7; the match to TRBD1 covers 7 bases. V shed 11 bases, J shed 1 base, and the junction held 2 bases outside the gene matches. CDR1 is MGHDK, CDR2 SYGVNS, per germline. The CDR3 runs to 11 residues. This CDR3 reads CAQGQSYEQYF. CDR3 nucleotides: TGTGCCCAGGGACAGTCCTACGAGCAGTACTTC.

V and J are TRBV4-2 and TRBJ1-1, with D hard to call. Germline CDR1 reads LGHNA; CDR2 reads YNFKEQ. This CDR3 is 14 amino acids long. The V end was cut by 1 base, the J end by 7 bases, with 13 bases between. The DNA for the CDR3 is TGTGCCAGCAGCCAAGTCGCCCAGTATATTGAAGCTTTCTTT. Protein: CASSQVAQYIEAFF.

In this sample, this clone turned up a few times. Additional DNA sequences in this sample encode the identical CDR3. The V call is TRBV4-2, the J call TRBJ2-5; D gene uncertain. The ends were cut back, 1 base at V and 5 bases at J, with 5 bases in the middle. CDR3 size: 12 residues. Germline V gene sequence: CDR1 LGHNA, CDR2 YNFKEQ. CDR3 protein: CASSQVEETQYF. CDR3 sequence (DNA): TGTGCCAGCAGCCAAGTGGAGGAGACCCAGTACTTC.

This chain links TRBV28 with TRBJ1-2; the match to TRBD1 covers 9 bases. The V gene end was trimmed by 5 bases and the J gene end by 4 bases; junction bases not matched to a gene: 8. CDR3 length equals 15 residues. Germline V gene data show CDR1 as MDHEN and CDR2 as SYDVKM. CDR3 DNA: TGTGCCAGCAGTGATGAGTACAGGGGGCTCTATGGCTACACCTTC. This sequence encodes CASSDEYRGLYGYTF.

The table lists this clone with a few counts. This rearrangement joins TRBV4-3 to TRBJ2-2; the D gene is possibly TRBD2 (5 bases). Germline V gene data show CDR1 as LGHNA and CDR2 as YSLEER. The ends were cut back, 0 bases at V and 7 bases at J, with 15 bases in the middle. This CDR3 region has 16 residues. CDR3 bases: TGCGCCAGCAGCCAAGATAGTCTAGGCGGGCGCGGGGAGCTGTTTTTT. It specifies CASSQDSLGGRGELFF.

The DNA for the CDR3 is TGTGCCAGCAGCTTCACAGGACTAGCGGGGGGGTTACCCTACGAGCAGTACTTC. This encodes CASSFTGLAGGLPYEQYF. V usage is TRBV7-2 and J usage is TRBJ2-7; 15 bases align to TRBD2. Germline CDR1 reads SGHTA; CDR2 reads FQGNSA. V lost 3 bases and J lost 2; bases outside the gene matches: 8. This CDR3 spans 18 amino acids.

The CDR3 sequence is CASSQSGTGGMDEQYF. The CDR3 DNA reads as TGCGCCAGCAGTCAATCCGGGACAGGGGGTATGGACGAGCAGTACTTC. The chain uses TRBV23-1 and TRBJ2-7, with 11 bases fitting TRBD1. TRBV23-1 is designated an ORF whose function remains uncertain. The V segment lost 0 bases and the J segment 5 bases; nucleotides outside the gene matches: 6. This CDR3 has 16 amino acids.

To note about this clone: The same CDR3 also results from other DNA sequences found in this sample. This rearrangement joins TRBV9 to TRBJ1-4; no definite D call. CDR1 and CDR2 from the germline V gene are SGDLS and YYNGEE. The CDR3 extends over 13 amino acids. The V and J ends lost 0 bases and 2 bases respectively, with 2 bases between them. This CDR3 is CASSVATNEKLFF. CDR3 coding DNA: TGTGCCAGCAGCGTAGCTACTAATGAAAAACTGTTTTTT.